This TCR beta chain was found in a study of neoadjuvant anti-PD-1 for oral cavity cancer. In the study overall: Patients without progression got a fourth dose around day 43.

Study outcomes and limitations: Post-treatment tumors with larger preexisting clones showed more shrinkage. Each response group had just three patients in TCR analyses.

In this sample, this clone turned up a few times. No antigen is known for it. Most tumor samples had approximately 5 ug input DNA in two replicates. The protocol was immunoSEQ multiplex PCR, while the TCRdb copy is restricted to in-frame clones and leaves out a portion. The repertoire consists of approximately 7,200 clones, with approximately 45% occurring once and the leading ten covering 20% to 30%. The specimen comprised tumor tissue, sampled before nivolumab (anti-PD-1) treatment. The receptor's source is a person between 40 and 80 years old with oral cavity squamous cell carcinoma.

The CDR3 loop is CASSLNEQETQYF. CDR3 coding DNA: TGTGCCAGCAGCTTAAATGAACAAGAGACCCAGTACTTC. V is TRBV11-2 and J is TRBJ2-5; unclear D gene. V lost 2 bases and J 2 bases, leaving 6 bases between the germline ends. Germline V lookup: CDR1 SGHAT, CDR2 FQNNGV. The CDR3 extends over 13 amino acids.